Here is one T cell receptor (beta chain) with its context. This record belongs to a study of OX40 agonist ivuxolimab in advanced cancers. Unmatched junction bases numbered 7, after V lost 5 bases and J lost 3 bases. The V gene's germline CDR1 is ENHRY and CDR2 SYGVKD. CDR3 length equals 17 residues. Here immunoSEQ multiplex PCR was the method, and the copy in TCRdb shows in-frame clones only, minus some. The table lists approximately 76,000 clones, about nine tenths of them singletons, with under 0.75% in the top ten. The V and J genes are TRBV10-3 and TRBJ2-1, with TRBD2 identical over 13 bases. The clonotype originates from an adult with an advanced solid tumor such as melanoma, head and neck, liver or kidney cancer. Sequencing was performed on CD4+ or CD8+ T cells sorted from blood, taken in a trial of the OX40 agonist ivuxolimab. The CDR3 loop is CAISRTSGGRLYNEQFF. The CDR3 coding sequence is TGTGCCATCAGTAGGACTAGCGGGGGCCGTCTCTACAATGAGCAGTTCTTC.